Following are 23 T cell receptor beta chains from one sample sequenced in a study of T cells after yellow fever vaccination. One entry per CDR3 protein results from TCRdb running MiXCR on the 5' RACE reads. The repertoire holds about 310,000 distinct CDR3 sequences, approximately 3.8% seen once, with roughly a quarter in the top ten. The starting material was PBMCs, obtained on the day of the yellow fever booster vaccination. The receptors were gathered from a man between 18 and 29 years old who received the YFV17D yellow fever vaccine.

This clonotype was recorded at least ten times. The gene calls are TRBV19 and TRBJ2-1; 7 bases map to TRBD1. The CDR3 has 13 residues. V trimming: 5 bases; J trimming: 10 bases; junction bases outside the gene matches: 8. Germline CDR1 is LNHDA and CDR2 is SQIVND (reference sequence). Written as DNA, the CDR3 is TGTGCCAGTAGTTCGGACAGGCACGAGGAGCAGTTCTTC. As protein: CASSSDRHEEQFF. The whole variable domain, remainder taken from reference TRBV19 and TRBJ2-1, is DGGITQSPKYLFRKEGQNVTLSCEQNLNHDAMYWYRQDPGQGLRLIYYSQIVNDFQKGDIAEGYSVSREKKESFPLTVTSAQKNPTAFYLCASSSDRHEEQFFGPGTRLTVL.

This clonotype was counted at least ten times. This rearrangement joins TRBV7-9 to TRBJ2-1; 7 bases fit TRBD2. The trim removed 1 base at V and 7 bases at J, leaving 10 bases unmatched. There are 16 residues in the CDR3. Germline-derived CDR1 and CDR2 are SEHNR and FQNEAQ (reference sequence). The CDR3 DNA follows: TGTGCCAGCAGCTTAGTTCGCCCCAGCGGGGTTAATGAGCAGTTCTTC. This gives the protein CASSLVRPSGVNEQFF. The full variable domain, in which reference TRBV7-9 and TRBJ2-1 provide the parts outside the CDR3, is DTGVSQNPRHKITKRGQNVTFRCDPISEHNRLYWYRQTLGQGPEFLTYFQNEAQLEKSRLLSDRFSAERPKGSFSTLEIQRTEQGDSAMYLCASSLVRPSGVNEQFFGPGTRLTVL.

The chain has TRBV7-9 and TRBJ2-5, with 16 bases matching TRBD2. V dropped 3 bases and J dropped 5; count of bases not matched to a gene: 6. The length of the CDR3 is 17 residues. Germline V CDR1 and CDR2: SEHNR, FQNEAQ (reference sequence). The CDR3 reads CASSFGTSGGVPETQYF. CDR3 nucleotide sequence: TGTGCCAGCAGCTTTGGGACTAGCGGGGGGGTCCCCGAGACCCAGTACTTC. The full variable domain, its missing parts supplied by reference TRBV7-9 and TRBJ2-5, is DTGVSQNPRHKITKRGQNVTFRCDPISEHNRLYWYRQTLGQGPEFLTYFQNEAQLEKSRLLSDRFSAERPKGSFSTLEIQRTEQGDSAMYLCASSFGTSGGVPETQYFGPGTRLLVL.

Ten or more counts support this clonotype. In DNA, the CDR3 is TGTGCCAGCAGCCCGTCCGACGGCTACGAGCAGTACTTC. Translated, it gives CASSPSDGYEQYF. This chain joins TRBV3-1 and TRBJ2-7, with no clear D. This CDR3 region has 13 residues. The germline V gene has CDR1 LGHDT and CDR2 YNNKEL (reference sequence). V lost 4 bases to trimming and J lost 3 bases, with 10 bases between them.

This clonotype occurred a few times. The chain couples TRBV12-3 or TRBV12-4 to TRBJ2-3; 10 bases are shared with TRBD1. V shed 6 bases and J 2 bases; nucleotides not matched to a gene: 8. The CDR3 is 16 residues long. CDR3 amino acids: CASRKGQGIITDTQYF. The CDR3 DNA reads TGTGCCAGCAGAAAGGGACAGGGGATTATCACAGATACGCAGTATTTT.

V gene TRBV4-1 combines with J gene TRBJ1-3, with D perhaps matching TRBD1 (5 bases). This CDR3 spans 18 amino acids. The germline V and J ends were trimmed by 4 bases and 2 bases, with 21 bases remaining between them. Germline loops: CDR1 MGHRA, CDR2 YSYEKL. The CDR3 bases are TGCGCCAGCAGCCCATGGGAGGAGGGGCACCCAACTGGAAACACCATATATTTT. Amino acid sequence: CASSPWEEGHPTGNTIYF.

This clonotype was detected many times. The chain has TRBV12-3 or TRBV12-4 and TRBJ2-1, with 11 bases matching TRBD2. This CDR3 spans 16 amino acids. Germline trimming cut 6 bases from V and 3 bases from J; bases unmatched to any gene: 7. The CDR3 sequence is CASREYGTSGYNEQFF. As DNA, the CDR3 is TGTGCCAGCAGGGAGTACGGGACTAGCGGCTACAATGAGCAGTTCTTC.

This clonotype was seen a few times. CDR3 region: CASSPLRGRRTNGYTF. The DNA of the CDR3 is TGTGCCAGCAGCCCGCTCCGGGGACGGAGAACTAATGGCTACACCTTC. This rearrangement joins TRBV11-2 to TRBJ1-2, with D possibly being TRBD1 (5 bases). The CDR3 runs to 16 residues. The V gene's germline CDR1 is SGHAT and CDR2 FQNNGV. Trimming took 5 bases from V and 6 from J, leaving 22 bases between them. The variable domain in full, with the rest retrieved from reference TRBV11-2 and TRBJ1-2, is EAGVAQSPRYKIIEKRQSVAFWCNPISGHATLYWYQQILGQGPKLLIQFQNNGVVDDSQLPKDRFSAERLKGVDSTLKIQPAKLEDSAVYLCASSPLRGRRTNGYTFGSGTRLTVV.

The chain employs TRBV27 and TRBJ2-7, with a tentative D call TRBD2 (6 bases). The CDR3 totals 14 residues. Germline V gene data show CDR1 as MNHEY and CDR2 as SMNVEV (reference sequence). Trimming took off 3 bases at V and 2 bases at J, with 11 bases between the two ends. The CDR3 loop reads CASSFGGPTYEQYV. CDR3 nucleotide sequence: TGTGCCAGCAGTTTCGGGGGACCAACCTACGAGCAGTACGTC.

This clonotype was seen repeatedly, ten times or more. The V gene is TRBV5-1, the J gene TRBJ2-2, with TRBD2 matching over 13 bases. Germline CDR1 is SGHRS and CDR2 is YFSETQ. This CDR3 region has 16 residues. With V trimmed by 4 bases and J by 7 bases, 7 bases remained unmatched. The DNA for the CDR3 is TGCGCCAGCAGCCATCCGACTAGCGGGGGGTTCGGGGAGCTGTTTTTT. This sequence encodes CASSHPTSGGFGELFF.

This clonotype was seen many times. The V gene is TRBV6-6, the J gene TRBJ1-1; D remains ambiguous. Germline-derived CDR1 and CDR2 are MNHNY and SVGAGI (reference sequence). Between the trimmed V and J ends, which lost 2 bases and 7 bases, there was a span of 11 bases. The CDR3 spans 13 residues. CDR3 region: CASSYGLPVEAFF. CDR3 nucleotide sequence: TGTGCCAGCAGTTACGGACTCCCTGTTGAAGCTTTCTTT.

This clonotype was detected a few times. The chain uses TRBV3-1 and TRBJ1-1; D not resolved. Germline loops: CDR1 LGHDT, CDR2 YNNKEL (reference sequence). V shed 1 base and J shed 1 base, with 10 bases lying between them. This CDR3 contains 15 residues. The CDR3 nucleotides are TGTGCCAGCAGCCAAGGCAGGAAGGGGAACACTGAAGCTTTCTTT. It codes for CASSQGRKGNTEAFF.

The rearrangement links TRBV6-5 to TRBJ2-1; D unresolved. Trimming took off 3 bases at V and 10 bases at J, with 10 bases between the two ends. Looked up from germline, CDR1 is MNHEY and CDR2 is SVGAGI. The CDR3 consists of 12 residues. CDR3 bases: TGTGCCAGCAGTTATCCCGGTAGAGAGCAGTTCTTC. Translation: CASSYPGREQFF.

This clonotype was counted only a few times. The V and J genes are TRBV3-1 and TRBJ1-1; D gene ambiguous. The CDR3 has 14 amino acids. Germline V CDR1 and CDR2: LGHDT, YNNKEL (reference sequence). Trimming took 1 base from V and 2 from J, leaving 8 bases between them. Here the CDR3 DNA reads TGTGCCAGCAGCCAAGCCCGAGTTAACACTGAAGCTTTCTTT. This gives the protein CASSQARVNTEAFF.

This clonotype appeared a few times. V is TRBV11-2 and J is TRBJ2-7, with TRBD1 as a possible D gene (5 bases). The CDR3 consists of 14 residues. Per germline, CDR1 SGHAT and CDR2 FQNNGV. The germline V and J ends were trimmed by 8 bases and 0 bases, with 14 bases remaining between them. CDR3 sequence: CASSPGHSSYEQYF. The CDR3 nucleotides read TGTGCCAGCTCCCCCGGACACAGCTCCTACGAGCAGTACTTC. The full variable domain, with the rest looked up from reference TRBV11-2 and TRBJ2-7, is EAGVAQSPRYKIIEKRQSVAFWCNPISGHATLYWYQQILGQGPKLLIQFQNNGVVDDSQLPKDRFSAERLKGVDSTLKIQPAKLEDSAVYLCASSPGHSSYEQYFGPGTRLTVT.

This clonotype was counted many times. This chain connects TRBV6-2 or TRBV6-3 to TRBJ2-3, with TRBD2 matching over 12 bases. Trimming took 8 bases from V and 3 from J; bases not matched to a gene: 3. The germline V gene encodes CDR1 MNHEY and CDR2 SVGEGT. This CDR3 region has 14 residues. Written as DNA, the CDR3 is TGTGCCAGCGTTGGACTAGCGGGGACAGATACGCAGTATTTT. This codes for CASVGLAGTDTQYF.

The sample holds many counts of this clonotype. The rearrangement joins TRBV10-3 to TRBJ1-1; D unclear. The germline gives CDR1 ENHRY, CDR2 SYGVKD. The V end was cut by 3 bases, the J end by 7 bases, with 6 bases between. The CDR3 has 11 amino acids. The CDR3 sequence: CAISERSEAFF. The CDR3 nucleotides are TGTGCCATCAGTGAAAGGAGTGAAGCTTTCTTT.

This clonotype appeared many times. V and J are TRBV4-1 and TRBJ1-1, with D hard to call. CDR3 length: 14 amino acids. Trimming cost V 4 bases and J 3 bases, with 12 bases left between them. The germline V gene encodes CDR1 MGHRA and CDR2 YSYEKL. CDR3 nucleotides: TGCGCCAGCAGCCGGGCGGAGGTAGACACTGAAGCTTTCTTT. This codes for CASSRAEVDTEAFF.

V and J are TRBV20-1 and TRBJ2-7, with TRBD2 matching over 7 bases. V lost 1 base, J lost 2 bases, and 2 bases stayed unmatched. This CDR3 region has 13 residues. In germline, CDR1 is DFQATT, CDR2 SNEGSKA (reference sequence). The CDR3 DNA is TGCAGTGCTAGAGGGACTAGGACCTACGAGCAGTACTTC. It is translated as CSARGTRTYEQYF.

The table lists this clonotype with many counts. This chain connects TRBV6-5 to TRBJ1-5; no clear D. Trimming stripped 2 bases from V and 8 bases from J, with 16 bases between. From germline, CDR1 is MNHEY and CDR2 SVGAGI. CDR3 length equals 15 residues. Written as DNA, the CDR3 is TGTGCCAGCAGTTACGGGCCCCCTAGCCTCGAGCCCCAGCATTTT. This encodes CASSYGPPSLEPQHF.

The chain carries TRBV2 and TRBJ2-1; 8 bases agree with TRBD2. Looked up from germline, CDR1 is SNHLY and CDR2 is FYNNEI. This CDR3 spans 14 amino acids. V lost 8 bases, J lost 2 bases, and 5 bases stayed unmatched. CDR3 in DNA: TGTGCCAGCCGGGGGGGGACGGCCTACAATGAGCAGTTCTTC. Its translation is CASRGGTAYNEQFF.

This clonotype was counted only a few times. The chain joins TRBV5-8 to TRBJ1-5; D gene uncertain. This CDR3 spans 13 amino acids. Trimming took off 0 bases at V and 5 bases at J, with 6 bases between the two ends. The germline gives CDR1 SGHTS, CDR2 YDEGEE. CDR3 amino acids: CASSLARYQPQHF. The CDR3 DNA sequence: TGTGCCAGCAGCTTGGCCAGGTATCAGCCCCAGCATTTT. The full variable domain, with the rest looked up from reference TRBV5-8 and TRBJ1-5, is EAGVTQSPTHLIKTRGQQATLRCSPISGHTSVYWYQQALGLGLQFLLWYDEGEERNRGNFPPRFSGRQFPNYSSELNVNALELEDSALYLCASSLARYQPQHFGDGTRLSIL.

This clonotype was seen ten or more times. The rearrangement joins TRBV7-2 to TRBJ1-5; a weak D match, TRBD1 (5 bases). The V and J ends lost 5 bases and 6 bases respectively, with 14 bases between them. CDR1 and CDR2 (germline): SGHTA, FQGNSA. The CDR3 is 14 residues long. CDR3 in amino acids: CASSTGVQSQPQHF. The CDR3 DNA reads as TGTGCCAGCAGCACGGGGGTGCAGTCTCAGCCCCAGCATTTT.